These T cell receptor beta chains were read from a single sample in a study of blood T cell repertoires in COVID-19. The table came from immunoSEQ multiplex PCR; TCRdb's copy has only in-frame clones and leaves some out. The table lists 270,000 or so clones, about four fifths of them singletons. Sequencing was carried out using peripheral blood. The receptors come from a woman in her sixties with active or convalescent COVID-19. Each CDR3 is given with its conserved first and last residue. Fields, in order: V gene, CDR3 length, J gene, D gene, CDR3 protein, CDR3 DNA. D genes are given only for firm matches.

TRBV19	14	TRBJ1-2	TRBD1	CASSISDRGLGYTF	TGTGCCAGTAGTATAAGCGACAGGGGGCTAGGCTACACCTTC
TRBV12-2	15	TRBJ2-7	.	CASRPITSGAYEQYF	TGTGCAAGTCGGCCCATTACTAGCGGGGCCTACGAGCAGTACTTC
TRBV5-1	15	TRBJ2-3	TRBD2	CASSDPGGITDTQYF	TGCGCCAGCAGCGACCCGGGGGGGATCACAGATACGCAGTATTTT
TRBV27	15	TRBJ2-7	.	CASSPLQVISYEQYF	TGTGCCAGCAGTCCCCTACAGGTGATCTCCTACGAGCAGTACTTC
TRBV5-6	14	TRBJ2-5	.	CASSPAGKQETQYF	TGTGCCAGCAGCCCCGCCGGGAAGCAAGAGACCCAGTACTTC
TRBV6-5	14	TRBJ1-6	TRBD1	CASSFPHRGSPLHF	TGTGCCAGCAGTTTTCCCCACAGGGGTTCACCCCTCCACTTT
TRBV28	14	TRBJ1-1	TRBD1	CASRSLQGDTEAFF	TGTGCCAGCAGGTCCCTACAGGGGGACACTGAAGCTTTCTTT
TRBV18	14	TRBJ1-4	.	CASSPSRALEKLFF	TGTGCCAGCTCACCATCCAGGGCCCTCGAAAAACTGTTTTTT
TRBV3-1/TRBV3-2	15	TRBJ2-3	TRBD2	CASRATSANTDTQYF	TGTGCCAGCAGAGCAACTAGCGCCAACACAGATACGCAGTATTTT
TRBV27	16	TRBJ2-1	TRBD2	CASSPSSGGVHNEQFF	TGTGCCAGCAGTCCCAGTAGCGGGGGGGTCCACAATGAGCAGTTCTTC
TRBV3-1/TRBV3-2	14	TRBJ1-1	TRBD1	CASSRQGADTEAFF	TGTGCCAGCAGCAGACAGGGGGCCGACACTGAAGCTTTCTTT